These 18 T cell receptor beta chains originate from one sample sequenced in a study of pediatric ulcerative colitis. Here immunoSEQ multiplex PCR was the method, and the copy in TCRdb shows in-frame clones only, minus some. The repertoire consists of about 64,000 clones, with 70% to 90% occurring once and the leading ten covering around 3.5%. The specimen was blood. These receptors were obtained from a boy younger than 18 with severe ulcerative colitis.

The chain joins TRBV19 to TRBJ1-5; a possible D gene is TRBD1 (6 bases). V was trimmed by 3 bases and J by 7 bases, leaving 7 bases between them. CDR1 is LNHDA and CDR2 is SQIVND in the germline V gene (reference sequence). The CDR3 runs 12 residues. The CDR3 nucleotides read TGTGCCAGTAGTATCAGGGGACAGCCCCAGCATTTT. Translation gives CASSIRGQPQHF.

The J gene is TRBJ1-2, the V gene TRBV30, with D uncertain. Germline assignment: CDR1 GTSNPN and CDR2 SVGIG (reference sequence). Trimming took off 6 bases at V and 8 bases at J, with 19 bases between the two ends. The length of the CDR3 is 13 residues. This chain's CDR3 is CACSVTLQGGYTF. The CDR3 bases are TGTGCCTGCTCTGTTACCCTCCAAGGGGGCTACACCTTC. Combining the CDR3 with reference TRBV30 and TRBJ1-2 gives the whole variable domain SQTIHQWPATLVQPVGSPLSLECTVEGTSNPNLYWYRQAAGRGLQLLFYSVGIGQISSEVPQNLSASRPQDRQFILSSKKLLLSDSGFYLCACSVTLQGGYTFGSGTRLTVV.

This chain links TRBV4-1 with TRBJ1-5, with 8 nucleotides matching TRBD1. From germline, CDR1 is MGHRA and CDR2 YSYEKL. This CDR3 is built from 16 residues. The ends lost 4 bases at V and 0 bases at J; junction bases unmatched: 5. CDR3 in DNA: TGCGCCAGCAGCCCCGGACAGGGTGTTAGCAATCAGCCCCAGCATTTT. Translation: CASSPGQGVSNQPQHF.

The chain carries TRBV11-3 and TRBJ2-7, with a possible D match to TRBD1 (6 bases). The CDR3 loop spans 13 amino acids. The V and J ends lost 5 bases and 1 base respectively, with 9 bases between them. CDR1 and CDR2 from the germline V gene are SGHNT and YENEEA. CDR3 sequence (DNA): TGTGCCAGCAGCCCCGGACAGTCCTACGAGCAGTACTTC. Translating it yields CASSPGQSYEQYF.

For the CDR3, the DNA is TGCGCCAGCAGCCTCCCCCCCTACGAGCAGTACTTC. Protein: CASSLPPYEQYF. V usage is TRBV5-1 and J usage is TRBJ2-7; D not resolved. The CDR3 spans 12 residues. In germline, CDR1 is SGHRS, CDR2 YFSETQ. Trimming removed 4 bases at V and 2 bases at J, with 7 bases between.

The chain recombines TRBV30 with TRBJ2-7; 12 nucleotides align to TRBD2. The CDR3 extends over 16 amino acids. Germline CDR1 GTSNPN, CDR2 SVGIG (reference sequence). V lost 5 bases and J lost 2; bases outside the gene matches: 10. For the CDR3, the DNA is TGTGCCTGGGATCCCGGGACTAGCGGGCCAACCTACGAGCAGTACTTC. This encodes CAWDPGTSGPTYEQYF. Full variable domain (rest looked up from reference TRBV30 and TRBJ2-7): SQTIHQWPATLVQPVGSPLSLECTVEGTSNPNLYWYRQAAGRGLQLLFYSVGIGQISSEVPQNLSASRPQDRQFILSSKKLLLSDSGFYLCAWDPGTSGPTYEQYFGPGTRLTVT.

The chain employs TRBV30 and TRBJ2-5; the D is unclear. CDR3 length equals 13 residues. Trimming shortened V by 0 bases and J by 5 bases, and 10 bases separated the two germline ends. Germline V gives CDR1 GTSNPN, CDR2 SVGIG (reference sequence). The CDR3 DNA reads as TGTGCCTGGAGTGTTTCGCTAGGGGAGACCCAGTACTTC. Protein product: CAWSVSLGETQYF.

The CDR3 sequence: CASSLAVIAGVVTDTQYF. DNA for the CDR3: TGTGCCAGCAGCTTGGCGGTAATAGCGGGAGTCGTTACAGATACGCAGTATTTT. This chain connects TRBV5-4 to TRBJ2-3, with 9 bases that match TRBD2. V gave up 0 bases and J gave up 3 bases; unmatched junction bases: 11. Germline CDR1 reads SGHNT; CDR2 reads YYREEE (reference sequence). CDR3 length equals 18 residues.

The J gene is TRBJ2-7, the V gene TRBV5-8, with D tentatively TRBD2 (6 bases). The ends were cut back, 4 bases at V and 6 bases at J, with 14 bases in the middle. The CDR3 covers 13 residues. CDR1 SGHTS and CDR2 YDEGEE come from the germline V gene. The CDR3 coding sequence is TGTGCCAGCAGCCTTGTCCGGGGAGGCGAGCAGTACTTC. Translated, it gives CASSLVRGGEQYF.

The chain couples TRBV10-2 to TRBJ2-1; 12 bases fit TRBD2. Trimming cost V 6 bases and J 5 bases; bases outside gene matches: 14. The length of the CDR3 is 18 residues. CDR1 is WSHSY, CDR2 SAAADI, per germline. CDR3 nucleotide sequence: TGCGCCAGCAGAGTACGACTAGCGGGAGAAGGTGAAGACAATGAGCAGTTCTTC. Encoded protein: CASRVRLAGEGEDNEQFF.

The rearrangement links TRBV6-5 to TRBJ2-3; TRBD2 might be the D (5 bases). CDR1 and CDR2 from the germline V gene are MNHEY and SVGAGI. Trimming stripped 2 bases from V and 5 bases from J, with 8 bases between. This CDR3 contains 13 residues. The CDR3 bases are TGTGCCAGCAGTTACGGACTGGGAGATACGCAGTATTTT. Translating it yields CASSYGLGDTQYF.

This clone showed up just once. CDR3 nucleotides: TGTGCCAGCAGCTTAGTTGCGGGGACTAGCGGGCCAAACTACGAGCAGTACTTC. The encoded protein is CASSLVAGTSGPNYEQYF. J is TRBJ2-7 and V is TRBV7-6; 12 bases fit TRBD2. Germline CDR1 SGHVS, CDR2 FNYEAQ. CDR3 length: 18 residues. V gave up 1 base and J gave up 3 bases; unmatched junction bases: 10. Together with reference TRBV7-6 and TRBJ2-7, the CDR3 gives the full variable domain: GAGVSQSPRYKVTKRGQDVALRCDPISGHVSLYWYRQALGQGPEFLTYFNYEAQQDKSGLPNDRFSAERPEGSISTLTIQRTEQRDSAMYRCASSLVAGTSGPNYEQYFGPGTRLTVT.

The V gene is TRBV15, the J gene TRBJ1-5; 8 nucleotides line up with TRBD1. The CDR3 has 17 amino acids. V lost 1 base to trimming and J lost 2 bases; unmatched junction nucleotides: 7. Per germline, CDR1 LNHNV and CDR2 YYDKDF (reference sequence). The CDR3 nucleotides read TGTGCCACCAGCAGAGGCAAAGACAGGGGAGGCAATCAGCCCCAGCATTTT. This codes for CATSRGKDRGGNQPQHF.

This chain connects TRBV19 to TRBJ2-6; TRBD1 matches at 8 bases. Germline V gene data show CDR1 as LNHDA and CDR2 as SQIVND (reference sequence). The CDR3 covers 20 residues. Trimming removed 4 bases from V and 0 bases from J; junction bases left unmatched: 14. CDR3 amino acids: CASSTARIGQGNSGANVLTF. For the CDR3, the DNA is TGTGCCAGTAGTACCGCCCGGATAGGACAGGGAAACTCTGGGGCCAACGTCCTGACTTTC. Based on the CDR3 plus reference TRBV19 and TRBJ2-6, the full variable domain is DGGITQSPKYLFRKEGQNVTLSCEQNLNHDAMYWYRQDPGQGLRLIYYSQIVNDFQKGDIAEGYSVSREKKESFPLTVTSAQKNPTAFYLCASSTARIGQGNSGANVLTFGAGSRLTVL.

This clone was detected once. This chain links TRBV6-6 with TRBJ2-7, with TRBD1 identical over 8 bases. Germline CDR1 reads MNHNY; CDR2 reads SVGAGI (reference sequence). The CDR3 has 12 residues. The J segment lost 7 bases and the V segment lost 6 bases, leaving 5 bases of the junction unmatched. The CDR3 DNA reads TGTGCCAGCAGGCAGGGGGCGCGGGAGCAGTACTTC. It codes for CASRQGAREQYF.

This clone has more than one count but fewer than ten. V and J are TRBV6-5 and TRBJ2-2; possibly TRBD1 or TRBD2 for D (5 bases each). CDR3 length equals 14 residues. Between the trimmed V and J ends, which lost 8 bases and 1 base, there was a span of 11 bases. Per the germline V gene, CDR1 is MNHEY and CDR2 is SVGAGI. CDR3 in amino acids: CASAGAGNTGELFF. CDR3 nucleotide sequence: TGTGCCAGCGCCGGGGCAGGGAACACCGGGGAGCTGTTTTTT.

The genes are TRBV13 and TRBJ2-1, with 9 bases identical to TRBD2. The V and J ends lost 2 bases and 2 bases, in that order; junction bases with no gene match: 4. The germline CDR1 and CDR2 sequences are PRHDT and FYEKMQ (reference sequence). This CDR3 region has 16 residues. CDR3 loop: CASSLKGTSPYNEQFF. The CDR3 bases are TGTGCCAGCAGCTTAAAGGGGACTAGCCCCTACAATGAGCAGTTCTTC.

This clone was observed once. The gene calls are TRBV27 and TRBJ2-1, with 14 bases fitting TRBD2. Unmatched junction bases numbered 14, after V lost 4 bases and J lost 0 bases. The germline V gene has CDR1 MNHEY and CDR2 SMNVEV (reference sequence). The CDR3 extends over 21 amino acids. The CDR3 loop reads CASSSVGLAGEVLSSYNEQFF. The CDR3 nucleotides are TGTGCCAGCAGTTCGGTGGGACTAGCGGGAGAGGTGTTGAGCTCCTACAATGAGCAGTTCTTC.